Below are 17 T cell receptor beta chains sequenced from a single sample in a study of Ad26.COV2.S vaccination and SARS-CoV-2 variants. The treatment here: approximately 18 received Ad26.COV2.S at low or high dose, single or two shots; several received placebo; per-sample allocation not given. It was on day 63 after the first vaccine or placebo injection that samples were taken. The repertoire was sequenced with immunoSEQ multiplex PCR; TCRdb's copy has only in-frame clones and lacks some. The data hold around 450,000 clones, with 90% observed a single time. Source: peripheral blood, taken in a trial of Ad26.COV2.S vaccine versus placebo. The receptors originated from a person aged 18 to 65 who received the Ad26.COV2.S COVID-19 vaccine or a placebo.

The DNA of the CDR3 is TGTGCCAGCGGAAGCGGGACACACCAGTTCTTC. Its translation: CASGSGTHQFF. V usage is TRBV6-4 and J usage is TRBJ2-1, with D possibly TRBD2 on 7 matching bases. Trimming stripped 8 bases from V and 13 bases from J, with 15 bases between. Germline CDR1 MRHNA, CDR2 SNTAGT. The CDR3 is 11 residues long.

V and J are TRBV7-2 and TRBJ2-5; 9 positions agree with TRBD1. Germline V lookup: CDR1 SGHTA, CDR2 FQGNSA. The length of the CDR3 is 15 residues. With V trimmed by 1 base and J by 5 bases, 5 bases remained unmatched. The CDR3 loop is CASSLGQGGLETQYF. CDR3 bases: TGTGCCAGCAGCTTAGGACAGGGGGGGTTGGAGACCCAGTACTTC.

This sequence joins TRBV7-2 and TRBJ1-1; D uncertain. Germline CDR1 is SGHTA and CDR2 is FQGNSA. The CDR3 is 11 amino acids. V gave up 2 bases and J gave up 7 bases, with 5 bases separating them. This chain's CDR3 is CASSLMVEAFF. The CDR3, as DNA: TGTGCCAGCAGCTTAATGGTTGAAGCTTTCTTT.

This clone was recorded a few times. This chain joins TRBV28 and TRBJ2-7; 7 bases map to TRBD1. The CDR3 totals 15 residues. Germline CDR1 reads MDHEN; CDR2 reads SYDVKM. V was pared by 6 bases and J by 2 bases, with 10 bases of the junction left unmatched. The CDR3 spells CASSYAGQDPYEQYF. CDR3 in DNA: TGTGCCAGCAGCTACGCAGGACAGGACCCCTACGAGCAGTACTTC. Complete variable domain (other parts from reference TRBV28 and TRBJ2-7): DVKVTQSSRYLVKRTGEKVFLECVQDMDHENMFWYRQDPGLGLRLIYFSYDVKMKEKGDIPEGYSVSREKKERFSLILESASTNQTSMYLCASSYAGQDPYEQYFGPGTRLTVT.

There are a few counts of this clone. The genes are TRBV7-9 and TRBJ2-7; the match to TRBD1 covers 10 bases. V shed 8 bases, J shed 4 bases, and the junction held 11 bases outside the gene matches. The CDR3 covers 15 residues. Looked up from germline, CDR1 is SEHNR and CDR2 is FQNEAQ (reference sequence). The CDR3 here is CASSFRDRGVYEQYF. CDR3 sequence (DNA): TGTGCCAGCTCCTTCCGGGACAGGGGAGTGTACGAGCAGTACTTC. Full variable domain (remainder filled in from reference TRBV7-9 and TRBJ2-7): DTGVSQNPRHKITKRGQNVTFRCDPISEHNRLYWYRQTLGQGPEFLTYFQNEAQLEKSRLLSDRFSAERPKGSFSTLEIQRTEQGDSAMYLCASSFRDRGVYEQYFGPGTRLTVT.

This chain links TRBV29-1 with TRBJ2-7, with D uncertain. The length of the CDR3 is 12 residues. Trimming pared 5 bases from V and 1 base from J, leaving 9 bases between. Germline CDR1 is SQVTM and CDR2 is ANQGSEA. This CDR3 is CSVMTESYEQYF. The CDR3 DNA sequence: TGCAGCGTTATGACTGAATCCTACGAGCAGTACTTC.

The rearrangement uses TRBV6-2 or TRBV6-3 and TRBJ2-7; a weak D match, TRBD1 (6 bases). The CDR3 spans 17 residues. The germline V and J ends were trimmed by 1 base and 0 bases, with 16 bases remaining between them. CDR1 is MNHEY, CDR2 SVGEGT, per germline. CDR3: CASSYWGQPSSSYEQYF. In DNA, the CDR3 is TGTGCCAGCAGTTACTGGGGACAACCCTCCAGCTCCTACGAGCAGTACTTC.

This sequence joins TRBV3-1 (or the pseudogene TRBV3-2) and TRBJ2-5; tentative D call: TRBD2 (6 bases). The CDR3 extends over 18 amino acids. Germline V gene lookup returns CDR1 LGHDT and CDR2 YNNKEL (reference sequence). Trimming removed 2 bases from V and 2 bases from J, with 21 bases in between. The CDR3 DNA is TGTGCCAGCAGCCAACTAACTACCAGGGACTCAACGCAAGAGACCCAGTACTTC. Amino acid sequence: CASSQLTTRDSTQETQYF.

The chain combines TRBV5-1 with TRBJ2-5, with 8 positions matching TRBD1. V lost 1 base to trimming and J lost 1 base; unmatched junction nucleotides: 3. Germline loops: CDR1 SGHRS, CDR2 YFSETQ. The CDR3 runs 15 residues. CDR3 in DNA: TGCGCCAGCAGCTTGCGGGACAGGTTCCAAGAGACCCAGTACTTC. Its translation is CASSLRDRFQETQYF.

The chain uses TRBV5-4 and TRBJ2-6, with D uncertain. The length of the CDR3 is 15 residues. V was cut by 1 base and J by 1 base, with 6 bases left in between. Germline CDR1 is SGHNT and CDR2 is YYREEE (reference sequence). The CDR3 DNA reads as TGTGCCAGCAGCTTGATGTTATCTGGGGCCAACGTCCTGACTTTC. The encoded protein is CASSLMLSGANVLTF.

This chain uses TRBV7-8 with TRBJ1-6; 9 bases map to TRBD1. This CDR3 spans 15 amino acids. Germline CDR1 is SGHVS and CDR2 is FQNEAQ. The V and J ends lost 0 bases and 11 bases, in that order; junction bases with no gene match: 5. The CDR3 DNA reads TGTGCCAGCAGCTTAGCGCGGACAGGGGTGGCACCCCTCCACTTT. Protein: CASSLARTGVAPLHF. The whole variable domain, filled in from reference TRBV7-8 and TRBJ1-6, reads GAGVSQSPRYKVAKRGQDVALRCDPISGHVSLFWYQQALGQGPEFLTYFQNEAQLDKSGLPSDRFFAERPEGSVSTLKIQRTQQEDSAVYLCASSLARTGVAPLHFGNGTRLTVT.

This rearrangement joins TRBV10-3 to TRBJ2-3; the D is unclear. CDR1 and CDR2 from the germline V gene are ENHRY and SYGVKD. Between the trimmed V and J ends, which lost 6 bases and 4 bases, there was a span of 14 bases. This CDR3 region has 14 residues. CDR3 amino acids: CAISGGLGSDTQYF. DNA for the CDR3: TGTGCCATCAGCGGTGGGCTGGGCTCAGATACGCAGTATTTT.

This chain uses TRBV29-1 with TRBJ1-1; possibly TRBD1 for D (5 bases). Germline V lookup: CDR1 SQVTM, CDR2 ANQGSEA. The length of the CDR3 is 11 residues. Trimming left V 5 bases short and J 1 base short, with 5 bases between. The CDR3 bases are TGCAGCGTTACAGGGAACACTGAAGCTTTCTTT. Its translation: CSVTGNTEAFF. Supplemented by reference TRBV29-1 and TRBJ1-1, the full variable domain reads SAVISQKPSRDICQRGTSLTIQCQVDSQVTMMFWYRQQPGQSLTLIATANQGSEATYESGFVIDKFPISRPNLTFSTLTVSNMSPEDSSIYLCSVTGNTEAFFGQGTRLTVV.

V usage is TRBV28 and J usage is TRBJ2-2; the D gene is possibly TRBD1 (6 bases). From germline, CDR1 is MDHEN and CDR2 SYDVKM. This CDR3 has 16 residues. Trimming removed 5 bases from V and 4 bases from J, with 17 bases in between. CDR3: CASSLTQQGSTGELFF. The CDR3 DNA follows: TGTGCCAGCAGTCTCACCCAACAGGGTAGCACCGGGGAGCTGTTTTTT.

The CDR3 sequence: CASSRTGVVKNIQYF. The CDR3 bases are TGTGCCAGCAGCCGTACAGGGGTGGTCAAAAACATTCAGTACTTC. The chain is built from TRBV5-5 and TRBJ2-4, with 7 bases lining up with TRBD1. Germline assignment: CDR1 SGHKS and CDR2 YYEKEE (reference sequence). This CDR3 has 15 residues. The junction had 7 bases not matched to a gene; V was cut back by 4 bases and J by 3 bases.

The chain employs TRBV15 and TRBJ1-6; a possible D gene is TRBD1 (6 bases). This CDR3 region has 15 residues. Germline-derived CDR1 and CDR2 are LNHNV and YYDKDF (reference sequence). Trimming pared 5 bases from V and 8 bases from J, leaving 16 bases between. CDR3 DNA sequence: TGTGCCACCAGCGGGGGTCGGGGGCGGTATTCACCCCTCCACTTT. Its translation is CATSGGRGRYSPLHF.

This clone came up a few times. The chain is built from TRBV7-9 and TRBJ1-2; 7 nucleotides agree with TRBD1. This CDR3 is built from 16 residues. Germline CDR1 SEHNR, CDR2 FQNEAQ (reference sequence). V gave up 4 bases and J gave up 5 bases; unmatched junction bases: 13. The CDR3 sequence is CASSSASTGFRYGYTF. The CDR3 region has the DNA TGTGCCAGCAGCTCCGCATCGACAGGGTTCCGTTATGGCTACACCTTC.